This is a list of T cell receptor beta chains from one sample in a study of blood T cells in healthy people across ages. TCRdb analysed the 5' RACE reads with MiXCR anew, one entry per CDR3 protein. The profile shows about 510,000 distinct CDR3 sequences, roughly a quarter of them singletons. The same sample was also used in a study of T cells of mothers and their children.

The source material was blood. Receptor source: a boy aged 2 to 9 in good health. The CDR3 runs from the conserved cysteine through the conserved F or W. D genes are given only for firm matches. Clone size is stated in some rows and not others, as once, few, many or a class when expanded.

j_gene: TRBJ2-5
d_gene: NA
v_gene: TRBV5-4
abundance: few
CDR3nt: TGTGCCAGCAGCACCCGGGGAAACCAAGAGACCCAGTACTTC
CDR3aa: CASSTRGNQETQYF

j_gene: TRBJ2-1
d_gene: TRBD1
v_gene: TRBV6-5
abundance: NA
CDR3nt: TGTGCCAGCAGTTATACCGGACAGGGGTATGAGCAGTTCTTC
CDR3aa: CASSYTGQGYEQFF

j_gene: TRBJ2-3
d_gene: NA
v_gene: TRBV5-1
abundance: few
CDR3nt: TGCGCCAGCAGCTTGGGCCTAGCGACGCTGTATTTT
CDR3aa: CASSLGLATLYF

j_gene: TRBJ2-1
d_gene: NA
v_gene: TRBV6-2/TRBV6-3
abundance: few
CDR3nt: TGTGCCAGCAGTTACGCGGGACCATCCTACAATGAGCAGTTCTTC
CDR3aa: CASSYAGPSYNEQFF

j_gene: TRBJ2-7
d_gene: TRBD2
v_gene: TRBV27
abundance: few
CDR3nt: TGTGCCAGCAACATTAGCGGGAGGCCGGCTTACGAGCAGTACTTC
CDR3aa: CASNISGRPAYEQYF

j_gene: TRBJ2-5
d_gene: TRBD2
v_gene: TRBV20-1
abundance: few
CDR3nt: TGCAGTGCGGGCTTTAGCGGGGGGGCCCAAGAGACCCAGTACTTC
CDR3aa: CSAGFSGGAQETQYF

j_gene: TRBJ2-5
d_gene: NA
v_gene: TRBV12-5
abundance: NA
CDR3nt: TGTGCTAGCCCGTCCGTTCAGGGTTCGTGGGAGCAGTACTTC
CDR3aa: CASPSVQGSWEQYF

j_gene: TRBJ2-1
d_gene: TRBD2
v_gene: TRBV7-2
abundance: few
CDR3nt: TGTGCCAGCAGCCCCTTAGCGGGAGGGGCCAATGAGCAGTTCTTC
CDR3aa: CASSPLAGGANEQFF

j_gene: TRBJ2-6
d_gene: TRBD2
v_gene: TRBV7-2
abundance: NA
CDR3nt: TGTGCCAGCAGCTTACGGGCTAGCGGGTACTCTGGGGCCAACGTCCTGACTTTC
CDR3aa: CASSLRASGYSGANVLTF

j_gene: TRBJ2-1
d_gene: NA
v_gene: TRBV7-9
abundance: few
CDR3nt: TGTGCCAGCACCGAAAGCGGTTCTACCTACAATGAGCAGTTCTTC
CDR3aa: CASTESGSTYNEQFF

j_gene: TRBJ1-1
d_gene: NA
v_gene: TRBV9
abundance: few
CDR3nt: TGTGCCAGCAGCGTAGGCCCAGTTAACACTGAAGCTTTCTTT
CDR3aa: CASSVGPVNTEAFF

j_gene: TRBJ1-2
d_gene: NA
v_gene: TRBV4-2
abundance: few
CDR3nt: TGTGCCAGCAGCCAAGATGACAGTCCCGCAGCTAACTATGGCTACACCTTC
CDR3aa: CASSQDDSPAANYGYTF

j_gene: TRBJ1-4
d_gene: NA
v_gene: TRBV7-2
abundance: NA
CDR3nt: TGTGCCAGCAGCTTATCGGTCGGTGAAAAACTGTTTTTT
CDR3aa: CASSLSVGEKLFF

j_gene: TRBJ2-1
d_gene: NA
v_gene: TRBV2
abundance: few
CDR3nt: TGTGCCAGCAGTGATCGGGACCCTTCCTACAATGAGCAGTTCTTC
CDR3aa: CASSDRDPSYNEQFF

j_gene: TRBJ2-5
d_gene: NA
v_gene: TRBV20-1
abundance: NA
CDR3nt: TGCAGTGGGATGAGGGTCGAGACCCAGTACTTC
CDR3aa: CSGMRVETQYF

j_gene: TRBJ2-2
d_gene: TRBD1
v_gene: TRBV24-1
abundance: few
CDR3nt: TGTGCCACCAGGCCCGGGACAGGGAACACCGGGGAGCTGTTTTTT
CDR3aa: CATRPGTGNTGELFF

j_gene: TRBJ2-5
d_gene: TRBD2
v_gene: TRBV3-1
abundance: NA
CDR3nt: TGTGCCAGCAGCCGCAGCCTAGCGGGAGGGGAGACCCAGTACTTC
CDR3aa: CASSRSLAGGETQYF

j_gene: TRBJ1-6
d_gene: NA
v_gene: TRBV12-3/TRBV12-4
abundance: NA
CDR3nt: TGTGCCAGCAGTTTAGTGACCCGGGCCTCTTATAATTCACCCCTCCACTTT
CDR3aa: CASSLVTRASYNSPLHF

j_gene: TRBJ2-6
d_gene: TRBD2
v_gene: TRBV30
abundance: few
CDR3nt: TGTGCCTGGAGTGGTACTAGCGCGGCGTGGGGGGCCAACGTCCTGACTTTC
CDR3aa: CAWSGTSAAWGANVLTF

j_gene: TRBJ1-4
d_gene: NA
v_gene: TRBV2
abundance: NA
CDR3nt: TGTGCCAGCAGTGAAGACGGGGTGGCGGAAAAACTGTTTTTT
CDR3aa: CASSEDGVAEKLFF

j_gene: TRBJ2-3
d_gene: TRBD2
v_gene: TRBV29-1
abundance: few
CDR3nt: TGCAGCGTTGTTTGGGCGGGAGGTCCCACAGATACGCAGTATTTT
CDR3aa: CSVVWAGGPTDTQYF

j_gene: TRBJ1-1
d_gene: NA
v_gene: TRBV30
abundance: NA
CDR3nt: TGTGCCTGGAGCGGGGATATGGTCCCTGAAGCTTTCTTT
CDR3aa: CAWSGDMVPEAFF

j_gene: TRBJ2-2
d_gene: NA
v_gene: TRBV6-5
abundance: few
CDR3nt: TGTGCCAGCAGAGGGATCCGCCTTTTGACCGGGGAGCTGTTTTTT
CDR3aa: CASRGIRLLTGELFF

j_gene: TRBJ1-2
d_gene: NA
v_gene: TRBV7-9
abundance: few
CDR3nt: TGTGCCAGCAGCCCCGGCGGCAGGGAGTATGGCTACACCTTC
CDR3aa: CASSPGGREYGYTF

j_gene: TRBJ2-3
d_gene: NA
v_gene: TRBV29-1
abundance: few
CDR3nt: TGCAGCGTGACTGGCCGGGGGAGCACAGATGCGCAGTATTTT
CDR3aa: CSVTGRGSTDAQYF

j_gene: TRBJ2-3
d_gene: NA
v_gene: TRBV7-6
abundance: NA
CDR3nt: TGTGCCAGCAGCCCACGCGAGGAGTCCCACACAGATACGCAGTATTTT
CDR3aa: CASSPREESHTDTQYF

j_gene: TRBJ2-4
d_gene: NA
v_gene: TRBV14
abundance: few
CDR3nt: TGTGCCAGCAGCCAAGAATTAGGAGCGCCTGGGATGGCCAAAAACATTCAGTACTTC
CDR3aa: CASSQELGAPGMAKNIQYF

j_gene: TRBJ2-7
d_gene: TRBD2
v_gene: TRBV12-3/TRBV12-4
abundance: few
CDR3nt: TGTGCCAGCACTGCGACTAGCGGACCCTCCTACGAGCAGTACTTC
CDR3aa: CASTATSGPSYEQYF

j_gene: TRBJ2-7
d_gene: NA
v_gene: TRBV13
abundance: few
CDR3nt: TGTGCCAGCAGCTCCAGACGGCTCTACGAGCAGTACTTC
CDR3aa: CASSSRRLYEQYF

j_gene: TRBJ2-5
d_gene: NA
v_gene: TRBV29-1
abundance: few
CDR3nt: TGCAGCGTTATAAGTCTTCAAGAGACCCAGTACTTC
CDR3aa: CSVISLQETQYF

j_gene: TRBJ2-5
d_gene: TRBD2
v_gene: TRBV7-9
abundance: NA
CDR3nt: TGTGCCAGCAGCTCTAGCGGGATCCAAGAGACCCAGTACTTC
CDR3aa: CASSSSGIQETQYF

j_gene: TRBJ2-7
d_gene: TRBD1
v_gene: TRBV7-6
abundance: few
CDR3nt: TGTGCCAGCAGCTTAGCCGATTCTGGGACAGGGGTCGAGCAGTACTTC
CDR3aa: CASSLADSGTGVEQYF

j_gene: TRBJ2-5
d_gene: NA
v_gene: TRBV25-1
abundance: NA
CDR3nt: TGTGCCAGCAGCCGAAGGGACCAAGAGACCCAGTACTTC
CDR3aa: CASSRRDQETQYF

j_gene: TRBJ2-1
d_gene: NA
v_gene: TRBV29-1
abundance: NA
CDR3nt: TGCAGCGTTGGGCTGGGAGGCTCCTACAATGAGCAGTTCTTC
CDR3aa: CSVGLGGSYNEQFF

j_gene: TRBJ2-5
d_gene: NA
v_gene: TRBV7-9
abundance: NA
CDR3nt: TGTGCCAGCAGTTTGGGCTCCTTTACAGGGTTGGGAGAGACCCAGTGCTTC
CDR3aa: CASSLGSFTGLGETQCF

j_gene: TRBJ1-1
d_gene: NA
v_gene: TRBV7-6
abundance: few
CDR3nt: TGTGCCAGCAGCTTAGCGGGTGGACTAGCTTTCTTT
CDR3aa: CASSLAGGLAFF

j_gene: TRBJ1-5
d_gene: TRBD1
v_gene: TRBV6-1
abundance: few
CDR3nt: TGTGCCAGCAGTATAATGGGACAGCTCAATCAGCCCCAGCATTTT
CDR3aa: CASSIMGQLNQPQHF

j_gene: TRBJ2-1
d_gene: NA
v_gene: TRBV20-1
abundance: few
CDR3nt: TGCAGTGCTAGAGCGGGGTCCTTGATCTACAATGAGCAGTTCTTC
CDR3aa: CSARAGSLIYNEQFF

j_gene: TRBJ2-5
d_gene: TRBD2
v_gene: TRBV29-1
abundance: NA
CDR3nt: TGCAGCGTCGAAACTAGCGGAGTCAACAAGGTCTTC
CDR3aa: CSVETSGVNKVF

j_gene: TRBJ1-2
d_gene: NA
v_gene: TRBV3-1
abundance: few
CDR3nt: TGTGCCAGCAGCCCGAGGCCCACTTCTAACTATGGCTACACCTTC
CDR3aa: CASSPRPTSNYGYTF

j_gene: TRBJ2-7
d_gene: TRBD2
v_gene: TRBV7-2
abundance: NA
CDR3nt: TGTGCCAGCAGCGGGACTAGCGCCTCCTACGAGCAGTACTTC
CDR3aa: CASSGTSASYEQYF

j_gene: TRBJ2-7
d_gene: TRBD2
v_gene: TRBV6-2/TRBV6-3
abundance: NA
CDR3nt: TGTGCCAGCACCTACTTAGCGGGGATCTCCTACGAGCAGTACTTC
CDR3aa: CASTYLAGISYEQYF

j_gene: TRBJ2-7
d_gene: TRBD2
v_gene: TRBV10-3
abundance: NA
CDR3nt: TGTGCCATCAGCGGACTAGCGGGAGCGGAACCCGCCTACGAGCAGTACTTC
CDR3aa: CAISGLAGAEPAYEQYF

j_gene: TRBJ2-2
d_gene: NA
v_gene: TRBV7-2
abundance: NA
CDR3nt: TGTGCCAGCAGCTCATCCGGGCAATACACCGGGGAGCTGTTTTTT
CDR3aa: CASSSSGQYTGELFF

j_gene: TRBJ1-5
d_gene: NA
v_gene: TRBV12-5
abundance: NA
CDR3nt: TGTGCTAGTGGTACCTCCGGGACACTTAATCAGCCCCAGCATTTT
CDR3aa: CASGTSGTLNQPQHF

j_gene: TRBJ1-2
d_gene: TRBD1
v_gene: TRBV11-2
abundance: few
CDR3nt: TGTGCCAGCAGCTTAAGGGGGAGGGATCGGGACAGTCCCTTTACTAACTATGGCTACACCTTC
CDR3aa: CASSLRGRDRDSPFTNYGYTF

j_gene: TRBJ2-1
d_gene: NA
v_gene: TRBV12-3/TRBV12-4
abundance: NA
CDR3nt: TGTGCCGGCAGCCTAGGAAACAATGAGCAGTTCTTC
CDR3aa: CAGSLGNNEQFF

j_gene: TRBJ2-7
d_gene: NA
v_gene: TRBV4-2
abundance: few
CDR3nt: TGTGCCAGCAGCTCAGAGGTGGCGGGGGCACCGTACGAGCAGTACTTC
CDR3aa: CASSSEVAGAPYEQYF

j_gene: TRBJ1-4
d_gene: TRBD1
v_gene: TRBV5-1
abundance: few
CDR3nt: TGCGCCAGCAGCTCAAGCCCGGGACAGGGACATGAAAAACTGTTTTTT
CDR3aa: CASSSSPGQGHEKLFF